The rows below give T cell receptor beta chains drawn from one sample of a study of Graves' ophthalmopathy and Graves' hyperthyroidism. TCRdb reanalysed the multiplex PCR reads using MiXCR and keeps one entry per CDR3 protein. The sample lists under 250,000 distinct CDR3 sequences, approximately 29% seen once, with 8.5% to 9.5% in the top ten. Sequencing was carried out using peripheral blood. These receptor sequences come from a man in his forties or fifties with Graves' ophthalmopathy. The CDR3 runs from the conserved cysteine through the conserved F or W. D genes are given only for firm matches. Only part of the rows carry a size: once, few, many, or a class if the clone is expanded.

cdr3_nt,cdr3_aa,v_call,j_call,clone_size,d_call
TGTGCCAGCAGCTTCTCAGCCCCCGAGCAGTACTTC,CASSFSAPEQYF,TRBV7-2,TRBJ2-7,NA,NA
TGTGCCAGCAGTCCTCCGGAAGCACGGGAGCTGTTTTTT,CASSPPEARELFF,TRBV6-5,TRBJ2-2,many,NA
TGTGCCACCAGTCGTTCGGTCACCGGGGAGCTGTTTTTT,CATSRSVTGELFF,TRBV24-1,TRBJ2-2,NA,NA
TGCGCCAGCAGCCCCATATCGGGTTCGAACACTGAAGCTTTCTTT,CASSPISGSNTEAFF,TRBV5-1,TRBJ1-1,many,NA
TGTGCCAGCAGTTCCCTCCAGGAGTCGCAAGCTTTCTTT,CASSSLQESQAFF,TRBV6-2/TRBV6-3,TRBJ1-1,few,NA
TGTGCCAGCAGGATTGACAGATGGAACTACGAGCAGTACTTC,CASRIDRWNYEQYF,TRBV28,TRBJ2-7,many,NA
TGTGCCAGCAGCCTCCGGCCCGGGGAGCTGTTTTTT,CASSLRPGELFF,TRBV27,TRBJ2-2,many,NA
TGTGCCACCAGTGATAAAGCGGGAGCCATGACGCGGGAGCTGTTTTTT,CATSDKAGAMTRELFF,TRBV24-1,TRBJ2-2,many,TRBD2
TGTGCCATCAAACCGCTAGCGGGAGGGGTCGAGCAGTACTTC,CAIKPLAGGVEQYF,TRBV10-3,TRBJ2-7,NA,TRBD2
TGTGCCAGCAGTTTTCGGGGCCAGAACACTGAAGCCTTCTTT,CASSFRGQNTEAFF,TRBV27,TRBJ1-1,NA,NA
TGTGCCAGCAGCTTAGACAGGGTACGAGGCTACACCTTC,CASSLDRVRGYTF,TRBV11-2,TRBJ1-2,NA,NA
TGTGCCAGCACCCCCCATGGGGCAGGGGGATCCTACGAGCAGTACTTC,CASTPHGAGGSYEQYF,TRBV6-2/TRBV6-3,TRBJ2-7,NA,TRBD1